These 14 T cell receptor beta chains were all obtained from the same sample, sequenced in a study of blood T cell repertoires in COVID-19. Profiling relied on immunoSEQ multiplex PCR, and the TCRdb table lists in-frame clones only, not all of them. The data show roughly 100,000 clones, about four fifths seen once. What was sequenced was peripheral blood. The receptors stem from a human donor in a cohort sampled during active COVID-19.

The rearrangement joins TRBV2 to TRBJ1-2; 7 positions agree with TRBD1. Germline CDR1 reads SNHLY; CDR2 reads FYNNEI. This CDR3 region has 13 residues. V was clipped by 6 bases and J by 6 bases; unmatched bases: 7. This chain's CDR3 is CASSATGYDGYTF. DNA of the CDR3: TGTGCCAGCAGCGCGACAGGGTACGATGGCTACACCTTC.

The chain couples TRBV19 to TRBJ1-4; TRBD1 aligns across 9 bases. The germline V gene has CDR1 LNHDA and CDR2 SQIVND (reference sequence). The CDR3 has 15 residues. Trimming at V came to 5 bases and at J to 5 bases, leaving 6 bases not matched to a gene. CDR3: CASSDRTGANEKLFF. The CDR3 DNA follows: TGTGCCAGTAGTGACCGGACAGGGGCGAATGAAAAACTGTTTTTT.

The V and J genes are TRBV20-1 and TRBJ2-1, with 8 bases matching TRBD1. V shed 6 bases, J shed 5 bases, and the junction held 9 bases outside the gene matches. The CDR3 sequence is 14 residues long. Looked up from germline, CDR1 is DFQATT and CDR2 is SNEGSKA (reference sequence). In DNA form, the CDR3 reads TGCAGTGCAAGTGGGGGACAGGCGAACAATGAGCAGTTCTTC. Translation gives CSASGGQANNEQFF.

The J gene is TRBJ2-1, the V gene TRBV19; the match to TRBD2 covers 13 bases. V lost 3 bases to trimming and J lost 2 bases; unmatched junction nucleotides: 7. Germline V gene data show CDR1 as LNHDA and CDR2 as SQIVND (reference sequence). The CDR3 consists of 18 residues. As DNA, the CDR3 is TGTGCCAGTAGTATGGGGGGACTAGCGGGGCGGGCCTACAATGAGCAGTTCTTC. Translation: CASSMGGLAGRAYNEQFF.

The V and J genes are TRBV12-3 or TRBV12-4 and TRBJ2-7; 7 positions agree with TRBD1. The length of the CDR3 is 13 residues. V shed 6 bases, J shed 0 bases, and the junction held 2 bases outside the gene matches. The CDR3 region is CASRQGVSYEQYF. The CDR3 nucleotides read TGTGCCAGCAGGCAGGGGGTCTCCTACGAGCAGTACTTC.

This chain links TRBV18 with TRBJ1-1; D gene uncertain. V shed 4 bases and J shed 6 bases, with 6 bases lying between them. The germline gives CDR1 KGHSH, CDR2 LQKENI. The length of the CDR3 is 11 residues. The CDR3 is CASSLDSEAFF. The CDR3, as DNA: TGTGCCAGCTCACTAGATTCTGAAGCTTTCTTT.

This chain connects TRBV12-5 to TRBJ2-1, with 10 bases matching TRBD2. Germline V gene data show CDR1 as LGHNT and CDR2 as FRNRAP. The CDR3 totals 15 residues. The ends lost 1 base at V and 6 bases at J; junction bases unmatched: 3. CDR3 in amino acids: CASGLDERGGNEQFF. The CDR3 region has the DNA TGTGCTAGTGGTTTGGATGAGCGGGGGGGCAATGAGCAGTTCTTC.

The chain carries TRBV7-3 and TRBJ1-1; 7 nucleotides agree with TRBD1. The CDR3 loop spans 14 amino acids. Germline loops: CDR1 SGHTA, CDR2 FQGTGA. V was pared by 5 bases and J by 1 base, with 4 bases of the junction left unmatched. The CDR3 region has the DNA TGTGCCAGCAGCCTCGGGACAGCGAACACTGAAGCTTTCTTT. It translates to CASSLGTANTEAFF.

The chain recombines TRBV12-3 or TRBV12-4 with TRBJ1-1; D possibly corresponds to TRBD1 (5 bases). The CDR3 covers 13 residues. V was trimmed by 5 bases and J by 11 bases, leaving 18 bases between them. DNA for the CDR3: TGTGCCAGCAGTACAAACCAGGGTATGGCGGCTTTCTTT. Translated: CASSTNQGMAAFF.

This clone has just a few counts. The genes are TRBV3-1 (or the pseudogene TRBV3-2) and TRBJ1-2; tentative D call: TRBD1 (6 bases). With 0 bases removed from V and 7 bases from J, the gap between germline ends came to 18 bases. In germline, CDR1 is LGHDT, CDR2 YNNKEL (reference sequence). CDR3 size: 16 residues. The CDR3 spells CASSQEPQGQRGGYTF. Written as DNA, the CDR3 is TGTGCCAGCAGCCAAGAACCCCAGGGGCAAAGGGGTGGCTACACCTTC.

This sequence joins TRBV29-1 and TRBJ1-3, with no clear D. Germline lookup yields CDR1 SQVTM and CDR2 ANQGSEA. The CDR3 covers 15 residues. The V gene lost 4 bases and the J gene lost 4 bases, with 17 bases spanning the gap. This CDR3 is CSVVRDGPGGNTIYF. DNA for the CDR3: TGCAGCGTTGTCCGAGACGGCCCCGGGGGAAACACCATATATTTT.

The rearrangement links TRBV3-1 (or the pseudogene TRBV3-2) to TRBJ1-2, with 8 bases aligning to TRBD1. V trimming: 0 bases; J trimming: 5 bases; junction bases outside the gene matches: 8. Germline V gene sequence: CDR1 LGHDT, CDR2 YNNKEL (reference sequence). The CDR3 extends over 16 amino acids. The CDR3 region has the DNA TGTGCCAGCAGCCAAGATGGCGGACAGGGAGGGTATGGCTACACCTTC. It encodes CASSQDGGQGGYGYTF.

V and J are TRBV15 and TRBJ2-3, with 8 nucleotides matching TRBD1. The CDR3 is 15 amino acids. Germline CDR1 and CDR2: LNHNV and YYDKDF (reference sequence). The ends lost 1 base at V and 5 bases at J; junction bases unmatched: 5. The CDR3 is CATSRAGQAEDTQYF. The CDR3 region has the DNA TGTGCCACCAGCAGAGCGGGACAGGCGGAAGATACGCAGTATTTT.

The chain has TRBV10-1 and TRBJ2-1; the match to TRBD2 covers 8 bases. CDR1 is WNHNN and CDR2 is SYGVQD in the germline V gene (reference sequence). The trim removed 2 bases at V and 4 bases at J, leaving 4 bases unmatched. The CDR3 is 15 amino acids. The CDR3 coding sequence is TGCGCCAGCAGTGAGGGCGGGGGGATTTACAATGAGCAGTTCTTC. Translation gives CASSEGGGIYNEQFF.